This TCR beta chain was sequenced during a study of OX40 agonist ivuxolimab in advanced cancers. With respect to the entire study: Ivuxolimab was an agonistic, fully human IgG2 monoclonal antibody directed against OX40 (CD134), a costimulatory receptor. Intravenous ivuxolimab was administered to patients every 2 weeks at six dose levels: 0.01, 0.1, 0.3, 1.5, 3 and 10 mg/kg. Of the approximately 50 dose-escalation patients, hepatocellular carcinoma was present in around 20, melanoma in around 15, renal cell carcinoma in 9 and head and neck cancer in 9. In the dose-escalation cohort, nearly 85% of patients were male, and the mean age was roughly 60 years with a range of about 23 to 79. Prior anti-PD-1, anti-PD-L1 or anti-CTLA-4 therapy was permitted, and less than 45% of dose-escalation patients had received checkpoint inhibitors. Three dose-escalation patients achieved partial responses, one with hepatocellular carcinoma and two with cutaneous melanoma. The point of sequencing TCRbeta in the periphery was to test whether ivuxolimab changed TCR sequence diversity and drove clonal T-cell expansion. The monotherapy dose-escalation portion (N ≈ 52 patients) of the phase I ivuxolimab trial is reported in the paper.

Worth noting for this clone: What this receptor recognizes is not known. Base qualities are not recorded, but no much larger clone differs from it by a single base.

Taken from cysteine to phenylalanine, the CDR3 has 16 residues. Just CDR3 DNA is preserved here, 48 bases in frame from base 1. Looking up the germline V gene yields CDR1 SGHRS and CDR2 YFSETQ. V is pared back by 0 bases and J by 0 bases, with 9 bases lying between the germline termini. Patients with a history of autoimmune disease or receiving systemic immunosuppression were excluded from the trial. Peripheral blood for TCR sequencing was collected from all dose cohorts at baseline, on cycle 4 day 1, and on cycle 7 day 1. Samples were obtained from an open-label, multicenter, first-in-human phase I dose-escalation trial of ivuxolimab. Adults with locally advanced or metastatic melanoma, renal cell carcinoma, hepatocellular carcinoma or head and neck squamous cell carcinoma were enrolled in the trial. Before TCR sequencing, CD4+ T cells and CD8+ T cells were sorted from peripheral blood as separate populations.

Genomic DNA was isolated from the sorted cells so that the TCRbeta CDR3 region could be sequenced. The immunoSEQ Assay was used for sequencing of TCRbeta CDR3 regions. What TCRdb holds here is the immuneACCESS table cut down to in-frame rearrangements. Part of the clones is not present; checked against another copy, under half of the missing clones reflect an unresolved V gene, and the others are unexplained. The sample yields about 69,000 clones; around 90% were counted once. In total, the top ten clones hold about 10% of the sample. The paper's findings and limits, for the study overall: After ivuxolimab, CD8+ T cells had more expanded clones than CD4+ T cells on average. The antigen specificity of the clonally expanded peripheral T cells was not determined. In partial responders in the 0.1-3.0 mg/kg groups, normalized peripheral clonal expansion was found to be among the lowest, especially among CD8+ T cells. Low levels of normalized T-cell clonal expansion were also shown by some nonresponding patients. At doses of 0.1 to 3.0 mg/kg, clonal expansion of both CD4+ and CD8+ blood T cells was observed from baseline to week 6.

The V and J genes are TRBV5-1 and TRBJ1-4; TRBD1 is perhaps the D gene, given 6 matching bases. Specimen: CD4+ or CD8+ T cells sorted from blood, collected in a trial of the OX40 agonist ivuxolimab. The source is an adult with an advanced solid tumor such as melanoma, head and neck, liver or kidney cancer. The sequenced DNA is TGCGCCAGCAGCTTGGGGACAGCAGCAACTAATGAAAAACTGTTTTTT. It translates to CASSLGTAATNEKLFF.